This TCR beta chain was identified during a study of regulatory and conventional T cells in breast cancer. Per germline, CDR1 SGHDN and CDR2 FVKESK. The CDR3 runs to 16 residues. Trimming cost V 4 bases and J 6 bases; bases outside gene matches: 5. One entry per CDR3 protein, called by TCRdb with MiXCR from the PCR reads. The sample has over 15,000 distinct CDR3 sequences, more than 30% seen once; the top ten hold approximately 1.6%. This TCR was recovered from a female donor in good health. Sequencing used conventional T cells from blood. V is TRBV14 and J is TRBJ2-1; 14 bases are a match to TRBD2. CDR3 DNA sequence: TGTGCCAGCAGCCCCCCGGGACTAGCGGGAGTCAATGAGCAGTTCTTC. Amino acid sequence: CASSPPGLAGVNEQFF.